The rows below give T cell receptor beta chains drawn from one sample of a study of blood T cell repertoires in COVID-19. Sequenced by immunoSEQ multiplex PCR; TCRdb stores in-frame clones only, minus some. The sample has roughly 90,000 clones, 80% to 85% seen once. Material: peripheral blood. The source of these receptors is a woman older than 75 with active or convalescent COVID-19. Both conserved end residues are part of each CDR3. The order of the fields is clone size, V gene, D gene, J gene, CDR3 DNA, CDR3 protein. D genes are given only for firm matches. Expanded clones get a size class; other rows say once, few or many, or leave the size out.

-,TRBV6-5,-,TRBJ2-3,TGTGCCAGCAGACCATTATTCAGTCGCACAGATACGCAGTATTTT,CASRPLFSRTDTQYF
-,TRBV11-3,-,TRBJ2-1,TGTGCCAGCAGCTTAAACTGGGCGACAGGCGATGAGCAGTTCTTC,CASSLNWATGDEQFF
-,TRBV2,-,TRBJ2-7,TGTGCCAGCAGTGAAGCGCTTGGATCCAGGGAGCAGTACTTC,CASSEALGSREQYF
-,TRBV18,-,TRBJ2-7,TGTGCCAGCTCACCGGGACACACTTCCTACGAGCAGTACTTC,CASSPGHTSYEQYF
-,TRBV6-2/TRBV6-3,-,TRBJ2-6,TGTGCCAGCAGTTACGGGTCGGGGTCTGGGGCCAACGTCCTGACTTTC,CASSYGSGSGANVLTF
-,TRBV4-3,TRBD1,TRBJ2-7,TGCGCCAGCAGCCACGGACAGGGGGCGGGCGAGCAGTACTTC,CASSHGQGAGEQYF
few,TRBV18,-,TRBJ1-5,TGTGCCAGCTCACAGGGAAACCAGGGGAATCAGCCCCAGCATTTT,CASSQGNQGNQPQHF
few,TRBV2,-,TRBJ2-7,TGTGCCAGCATAGTGGAGGACCGAGCTCGCGAGCAGTACTTC,CASIVEDRAREQYF
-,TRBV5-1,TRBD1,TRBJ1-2,TGCGCCAGCAGCTTAGACGACAGGGCCCCCAACTATGGCTACACCTTC,CASSLDDRAPNYGYTF
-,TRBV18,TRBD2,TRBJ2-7,TGTGCCAGCTCATCCGGGACTAGCGGGAGAGGCGAGCAGTACTTC,CASSSGTSGRGEQYF
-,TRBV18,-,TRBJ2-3,TGTGCCAGCTCACCACCGGTTAGAGATACGCAGTATTTT,CASSPPVRDTQYF
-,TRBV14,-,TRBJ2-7,TGTGCCAGCAGCCAACTCTTTTCGTCCAAAGCGGAAAGCTCCTACGAGCAGTACTTC,CASSQLFSSKAESSYEQYF
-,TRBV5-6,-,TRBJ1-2,TGTGCCAGCACCCTTCGACGGAGTTTTAACTATGGCTACACCTTC,CASTLRRSFNYGYTF
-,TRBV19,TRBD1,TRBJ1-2,TGTGCCAGTACCCACAGAGGACAGGTGAACTATGGCTACACCTTC,CASTHRGQVNYGYTF
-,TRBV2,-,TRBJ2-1,TGTGCCAGCAGTGGGGGCTCCAGCTCCTACAATGAGCAGTTCTTC,CASSGGSSSYNEQFF
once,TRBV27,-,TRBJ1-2,TGTGCCAGCAGTTTATTCGCGGGACCCTATGGCTACACCTTC,CASSLFAGPYGYTF
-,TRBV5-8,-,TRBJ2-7,TGTGCCAGCAGCCCGGGACAATCCTACGAGCAGTACTTC,CASSPGQSYEQYF
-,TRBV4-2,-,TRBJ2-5,TGTGCCAGCAGCCAAGATGCCAGTATACAAGAGACCCAGTACTTC,CASSQDASIQETQYF
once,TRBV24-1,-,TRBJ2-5,TGTGCCACCAGTGATCGGCGGAAAGAGACCCAGTACTTC,CATSDRRKETQYF
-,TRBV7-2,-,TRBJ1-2,TGTGCCAGCACCCGGGGGGGGAGGGATATTCACGACTATGGCTACACCTTC,CASTRGGRDIHDYGYTF
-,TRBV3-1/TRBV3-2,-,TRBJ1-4,TGTGCCAGCAGCCAAAGGGATTGGGGGGTTCATGAAAAACTGTTTTTT,CASSQRDWGVHEKLFF
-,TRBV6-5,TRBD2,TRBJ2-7,TGTGCCAGCAGAGTCGGGACTAGCTCCCGCTACGAGCAGTACTTC,CASRVGTSSRYEQYF
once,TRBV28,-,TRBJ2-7,TGTGCCAGCAGTTTATGGGGCAGGGACTACGAGCAGTACTTC,CASSLWGRDYEQYF
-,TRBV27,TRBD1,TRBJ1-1,TGTGCCAGCAGTATACGGACAGGTCTGAACACTGAAGCTTTCTTT,CASSIRTGLNTEAFF
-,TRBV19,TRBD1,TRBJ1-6,TGTGCCAGTAGTACTACCGGGACAGCCAATTCACCCCTCCACTTT,CASSTTGTANSPLHF
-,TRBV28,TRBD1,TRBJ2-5,TGTGCCAGCACCCACAGGGGGTTGGAGACCCAGTACTTC,CASTHRGLETQYF
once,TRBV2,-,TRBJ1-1,TGTGCCAGCAACGGGGGGACACGCACGAACACTGAAGCTTTCTTT,CASNGGTRTNTEAFF
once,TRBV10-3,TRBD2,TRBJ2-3,TGTGCCATCAGTGAGTCGGGGGGAGGGCCCGGCGGCACAGATACGCAGTATTTT,CAISESGGGPGGTDTQYF
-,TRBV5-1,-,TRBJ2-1,TGCGCCAGCAGCTACGGGGCGGGATGGGACAATGAGCAGTTCTTC,CASSYGAGWDNEQFF
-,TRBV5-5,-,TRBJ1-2,TGTGCCAGCAGCTTTCGGGGGGCCGATGGCTACACCTTC,CASSFRGADGYTF
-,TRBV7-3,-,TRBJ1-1,TGTGCCAGCAGCTTTCAATTTAACACTGAAGCTTTCTTT,CASSFQFNTEAFF
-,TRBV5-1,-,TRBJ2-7,TGCGCCAGCAGCTTGGTGGCAGGGACCTACGAGCAGTACTTC,CASSLVAGTYEQYF
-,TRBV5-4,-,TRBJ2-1,TGTGCCAGCAGCTTGGGACGAGGCACCTACAATGAGCAGTTCTTC,CASSLGRGTYNEQFF
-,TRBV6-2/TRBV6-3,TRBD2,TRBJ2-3,TGTGCCAGCAGTCCGGGGGGGACAGATACGCAGTATTTT,CASSPGGTDTQYF
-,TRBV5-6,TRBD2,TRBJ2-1,TGTGCCAGCAGCTGGACCGCGGGGGGTGAGCAGTTCTTC,CASSWTAGGEQFF
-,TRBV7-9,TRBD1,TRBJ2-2,TGTGCCAGCAGCTTCCACAGGGGCCCCAACACCGGGGAGCTGTTTTTT,CASSFHRGPNTGELFF
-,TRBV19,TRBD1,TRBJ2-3,TGTGCCAGTAGCATGACAGGGGGCGAGGCAGATACGCAGTATTTT,CASSMTGGEADTQYF
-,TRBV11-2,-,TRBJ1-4,TGTGCCAGCAGTCTCTCCCTCAGGGTGAATGAAAAACTGTTTTTT,CASSLSLRVNEKLFF
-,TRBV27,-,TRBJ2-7,TGTGCCAGCAGTTTGTTAGGGGGTCCCTACGAGCAGTACTTC,CASSLLGGPYEQYF
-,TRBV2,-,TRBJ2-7,TGTGCCAGCAGTGATGACAGCTACGAGCAGTACTTC,CASSDDSYEQYF
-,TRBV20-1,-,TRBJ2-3,TGCAGCAGCGGGGATACGCAGTATTTT,CSSGDTQYF
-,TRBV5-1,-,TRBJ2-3,TGCGCCAGCAGCTTGGAACCAGGGGGCACAGATACGCAGTATTTT,CASSLEPGGTDTQYF
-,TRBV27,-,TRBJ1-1,TGTGCCAGCAGTTTTGGAGGGGCCTCATTAAAAGCTTTCTTT,CASSFGGASLKAFF
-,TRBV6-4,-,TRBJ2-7,TGTGCCAGCAGAACCATCGGGGATCTACTTTACGAGCAGTACTTC,CASRTIGDLLYEQYF
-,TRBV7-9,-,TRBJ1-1,TGTGCCAGCAGCGTGGACTTAGGCACTGAAGCTTTCTTT,CASSVDLGTEAFF
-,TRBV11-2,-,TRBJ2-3,TGTGCCAGCAGCTTAGTTATCGGACTCAGCCTCCCTAGCACAGATACGCAGTATTTT,CASSLVIGLSLPSTDTQYF
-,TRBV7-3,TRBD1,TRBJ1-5,TGTGCCAGCAGCTTAGACAGGGACAAGCCCCAGCATTTT,CASSLDRDKPQHF
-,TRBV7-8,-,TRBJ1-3,TGTGCCAGCAGCTACATAGCGGGTCTTGGAAACACCATATATTTT,CASSYIAGLGNTIYF
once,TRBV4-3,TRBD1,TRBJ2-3,TGCGCCAGCAGCCCATACGGGACAGGATACACAGATACGCAGTATTTT,CASSPYGTGYTDTQYF
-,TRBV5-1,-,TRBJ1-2,TGCGCCAGCAGCTTGGAGTCGGGCTATGGCTACACCTTC,CASSLESGYGYTF
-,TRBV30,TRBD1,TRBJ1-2,TGTGCCTGGAGTGCAGGGGGCGGCTACACCTTC,CAWSAGGGYTF
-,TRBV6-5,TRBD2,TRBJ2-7,TGTGCCAGCAGCCGACCGGGACTATTAGGACTCGAGCAGTACTTC,CASSRPGLLGLEQYF
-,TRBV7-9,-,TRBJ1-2,TGTGCCAGCAGCTTAGAAGTCTCCGGGGATGGCTACACCTTC,CASSLEVSGDGYTF
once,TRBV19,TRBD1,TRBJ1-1,TGTGCCAGTAGTCTGGGACAGGGGGCGTTTACTGAAGCTTTCTTT,CASSLGQGAFTEAFF